This entry describes one T cell receptor beta chain. Its antigen remains undetermined. No clone much larger than this one lies a single base away; base qualities are absent. The CDR3 runs 16 residues from the cysteine to the phenylalanine. The read is trimmed to its CDR3 DNA, 48 bases read in frame from base 1. Clipping removes 0 bases from V and 4 bases from J, with 6 as the unmatched junction base count. According to the germline V gene, CDR1 reads MGHRA and CDR2 reads YSYEKL. This record comes from a study of blood T cell repertoires in COVID-19 (dated by TCRdb to 2018 to 2021). For context, the study as a whole: Collaborator samples came from the United States, Italy and Spain and covered acute and convalescent phases of COVID-19. The prospective study material was composed of cDNA or gDNA derived from T cells, B-cell-depleted T cells, or PBMCs. Deeply sampled blood TCRbeta repertoires from subjects exposed to, actively infected with, or recovered from COVID-19 were included in the dataset. The repertoires were released in a freely available public database intended as a resource for research on the immune response to SARS-CoV-2. Samples came from the ongoing ImmuneRACE study (first 160 participants) plus 1,254 subjects from 6 global collaborators. A de-identified subject ID, COVID-19 status, age in years and sex were almost always included in the sample metadata. HLA class I and class II types, where available, came from metadata supplied by the sample provider rather than from assay-based typing. Broad study findings and their caveats: How much clinical and demographic metadata was included differed by source and by participant, and the metadata was provided uncurated.

One collaborating source in Seattle enrolled patients while the patients were actively infected and followed the patients over time throughout the course of disease. The collaborating institutions used their own protocols to collect whole blood in K2EDTA tubes. For TCRbeta analysis, collaborator samples were shipped as frozen whole blood, as isolated PBMCs, or as DNA extracted from either sample type. TCRbeta CDR3 regions were amplified from genomic DNA using the immunoSEQ Assay, a bias-controlled multiplex PCR. The authors' analysis ran thus. Nucleated cell counts per sample were estimated from amplification of reference gene primers within the assay. To quantify the absolute abundance of each unique TCRbeta CDR3 rearrangement, sequence reads were collapsed and filtered. For each sample, productive Simpson clonality was calculated as the square root of Simpson's diversity index across productive rearrangements. TCRdb retrieved this table from immuneACCESS and kept in-frame rearrangements only. Not all clones are present; in checked studies, unresolved V genes account for under half, and no reason is known for the remainder. V, J and clone size are taken as reported in that table, and D and trimming were inferred from the DNA itself. The sample table shows over 150,000 clones, and around 83% are seen once. The ten largest clonotypes hold more than 6.5% of the sample.

This clonotype originated in a woman aged 55-70 years with COVID-19, enrolled during active disease. Material: peripheral blood. In this chain, TRBV4-1 is recombined with TRBJ1-3, and 7 junction bases match TRBD1. The encoded CDR3 is CASSQDDRVYGNTIYF. The nucleotides are TGCGCCAGCAGCCAAGATGACAGGGTCTACGGAAACACCATATATTTT.